The 25 T cell receptor beta chains presented below share a single source sample, sequenced in a study of shared clonotypes between healthy human individuals. The assay was immunoSEQ multiplex PCR, and TCRdb's table has in-frame clones only and misses some. The repertoire has 550,000 to 600,000 clones, around three quarters of them found once; the top ten carry 9.5% to 15%. The sequenced sample consisted of PBMCs. The receptor source for this set is a woman aged 40 to 49 in good health. Some clones in this sample may be carry-over from other donors' samples.

This chain joins TRBV4-1 and TRBJ2-7, with TRBD1 matching 7 bases. The J segment lost 3 bases and the V segment lost 2 bases, leaving 7 bases of the junction unmatched. The CDR3 runs 15 residues. Looked up from germline, CDR1 is MGHRA and CDR2 is YSYEKL. CDR3 loop: CASSQNRGRDYEQYF. DNA of the CDR3: TGCGCCAGCAGCCAAAACAGGGGTCGAGACTACGAGCAGTACTTC.

This chain uses TRBV29-1 with TRBJ2-5; D not resolved. Trimming stripped 4 bases from V and 1 base from J, with 10 bases between. This CDR3 is 13 amino acids long. Germline values: CDR1 SQVTM, CDR2 ANQGSEA. The CDR3 nucleotides are TGCAGCGTTGGGTCCCGGAGCCAAGAGACCCAGTACTTC. It encodes CSVGSRSQETQYF.

This chain uses TRBV28 with TRBJ2-1; D is possibly TRBD2 (5 bases). Deletions cut 5 bases from V and 0 bases from J, with 14 bases between. The germline V gene has CDR1 MDHEN and CDR2 SYDVKM. The CDR3 runs to 16 residues. The CDR3 here is CASSGLGESSYNEQFF. The CDR3 coding sequence is TGTGCCAGCAGTGGGCTCGGGGAGAGCTCCTACAATGAGCAGTTCTTC.

By sample share, this clone is medium-sized. The chain couples TRBV7-2 to TRBJ1-1, with 7 bases aligning to TRBD1. The CDR3 sequence is 14 residues long. V gave up 0 bases and J gave up 3 bases; unmatched junction bases: 1. Germline values: CDR1 SGHTA, CDR2 FQGNSA. The CDR3 sequence: CASSLAGQHTEAFF. The CDR3 DNA follows: TGTGCCAGCAGCTTAGCGGGACAGCACACTGAAGCTTTCTTT.

This clone was seen more than once but under ten times. The CDR3, as DNA: TGTGCCAGCTCACCACAGGACCTTCCGCAGCAGTTCTTC. Amino acid sequence: CASSPQDLPQQFF. The J gene is TRBJ2-1, the V gene TRBV18; D remains unclear. V was cut by 1 base and J by 11 bases, with 12 bases left in between. The germline V gene has CDR1 KGHSH and CDR2 LQKENI. The CDR3 spans 13 residues.

This clone was counted between two and nine times. The V and J genes are TRBV15 and TRBJ1-5; D remains ambiguous. Germline V gene data show CDR1 as LNHNV and CDR2 as YYDKDF (reference sequence). The CDR3 has 13 amino acids. V shed 1 base and J shed 8 bases, with 9 bases lying between them. The CDR3 sequence: CATSRGWVEPQHF. CDR3 sequence (DNA): TGTGCCACCAGCAGAGGCTGGGTTGAGCCCCAGCATTTT.

The V and J genes are TRBV7-5 and TRBJ1-1. TRBV7-5 is shown as a pseudogene. The CDR3 totals 14 residues. The CDR3 sequence is CASSLSGGNTEAFF. The CDR3 DNA sequence: TGTGCCAGCAGCTTATCTGGGGGGAACACTGAAGCTTTCTTT.

The CDR3 protein is CASSTLGGGTDTQYF. The CDR3 region has the DNA TGTGCCAGTAGTACCCTGGGGGGAGGGACAGATACGCAGTATTTT. V gene TRBV19 combines with J gene TRBJ2-3, with 7 bases fitting TRBD2. CDR1 LNHDA and CDR2 SQIVND come from the germline V gene (reference sequence). The CDR3 sequence is 15 residues long. After removal of 4 bases from V and 3 bases from J, the junction contained 7 bases not matched to a gene.

This clone was seen repeatedly, ten times or more. Additional DNA sequences in this sample encode the identical CDR3. The gene calls are TRBV7-9 and TRBJ2-7; D is uncertain. Germline V gives CDR1 SEHNR, CDR2 FQNEAQ (reference sequence). This CDR3 comprises 15 residues. V lost 5 bases and J 1 base, leaving 15 bases between the germline ends. CDR3 residues: CASSQLAGLSYEQYF. The CDR3 bases are TGTGCCAGCAGCCAACTGGCTGGGCTTTCCTACGAGCAGTACTTC.

The rearrangement links TRBV28 to TRBJ2-1; 9 nucleotides line up with TRBD2. CDR3 length equals 15 residues. The ends lost 5 bases at V and 2 bases at J; junction bases unmatched: 4. Per the germline V gene, CDR1 is MDHEN and CDR2 is SYDVKM. This CDR3 reads CASSGTSSAYNEQFF. The CDR3 region has the DNA TGTGCCAGCAGTGGGACTAGCTCTGCCTACAATGAGCAGTTCTTC.

This clone is a singleton in its sample. Here the CDR3 reads CASSPPDGQRSQPQHF. In DNA, the CDR3 is TGTGCCAGCAGCCCCCCTGACGGACAGCGTTCTCAGCCCCAGCATTTT. This chain links TRBV7-9 with TRBJ1-5; a possible D gene is TRBD1 (6 bases). In germline, CDR1 is SEHNR, CDR2 FQNEAQ (reference sequence). The CDR3 covers 16 residues. The germline V and J ends were trimmed by 5 bases and 6 bases, with 20 bases remaining between them.

The chain couples TRBV28 to TRBJ2-7; 7 bases fit TRBD1. This CDR3 comprises 14 residues. Germline trimming cut 2 bases from V and 6 bases from J; bases unmatched to any gene: 7. Germline lookup yields CDR1 MDHEN and CDR2 SYDVKM. Here the CDR3 DNA reads TGTGCCAGCAGTTTAGACAGGGTTGTAGGCGAGCAGTACTTC. This codes for CASSLDRVVGEQYF.

In regard to this clone: The identical CDR3 is also encoded by other nucleotide sequences in the sample. The V and J genes are TRBV9 and TRBJ2-7, with 7 bases lining up with TRBD2. V gave up 2 bases and J gave up 5 bases; unmatched junction bases: 7. Germline CDR1 and CDR2: SGDLS and YYNGEE. The CDR3 covers 14 residues. CDR3 nucleotides: TGTGCCAGCAGCGTGAGTGGGAGGGCCAACGAGCAGTACTTC. Its protein product is CASSVSGRANEQYF. The full variable domain, rest sourced from reference TRBV9 and TRBJ2-7, is DSGVTQTPKHLITATGQRVTLRCSPRSGDLSVYWYQQSLDQGLQFLIQYYNGEERAKGNILERFSAQQFPDLHSELNLSSLELGDSALYFCASSVSGRANEQYFGPGTRLTVT.

This sequence joins TRBV7-8 and TRBJ2-1; possible D gene TRBD1, 5 bases. CDR3 length equals 18 residues. V was cut by 1 base and J by 9 bases, with 25 bases left in between. CDR1 is SGHVS and CDR2 is FQNEAQ in the germline V gene. This chain's CDR3 is CASSLGILQGNRVGEQFF. The CDR3 DNA sequence: TGTGCCAGCAGCTTAGGAATTCTTCAGGGAAATCGAGTAGGTGAGCAGTTCTTC.

The rearrangement links TRBV4-2 to TRBJ2-7, with D possibly TRBD2 on 6 matching bases. CDR1 is LGHNA and CDR2 is YNFKEQ in the germline V gene. The CDR3 spans 15 residues. V lost 0 bases to trimming and J lost 6 bases, with 15 bases between them. The CDR3, as DNA: TGTGCCAGCAGCCAAGAAGGTTTTCTGGGAGGCGAGCAGTACTTC. This translates into CASSQEGFLGGEQYF.

On this clone itself: A much more abundant neighbour one base away suggests this may be a read error. V gene TRBV6-5 combines with J gene TRBJ2-7; 13 nucleotides agree with TRBD2. V was clipped by 6 bases and J by 9 bases; unmatched bases: 14. The CDR3 runs to 16 residues. Germline loops: CDR1 MNHEY, CDR2 SVGAGI. CDR3 in DNA: TGTGCCAGCAGGTACGGACTAGCGGGAGAGGTAAAGGTGCAGTACTTC. Translated: CASRYGLAGEVKVQYF.

The chain combines TRBV15 with TRBJ1-5; D might be TRBD1 (6 bases). CDR1 and CDR2 from the germline V gene are LNHNV and YYDKDF (reference sequence). This CDR3 is 14 amino acids long. V was clipped by 3 bases and J by 7 bases, with 13 bases between them. The CDR3 is CATSRTQGAQPQHF. As DNA, the CDR3 is TGTGCCACCAGCAGGACACAGGGCGCCCAGCCCCAGCATTTT.

In the case of this clone: Within the sample, other DNA sequences also encode this same CDR3. This rearrangement joins TRBV30 to TRBJ2-3; no firm D call. Germline V gene sequence: CDR1 GTSNPN, CDR2 SVGIG (reference sequence). The V and J ends lost 3 bases and 0 bases respectively, with 4 bases between them. The CDR3 is 12 residues long. As DNA, the CDR3 is TGTGCCTGGAGCGGAAGCACAGATACGCAGTATTTT. Its protein product is CAWSGSTDTQYF.

This clone is a singleton in its sample. The chain has TRBV5-4 and TRBJ2-5; 8 nucleotides line up with TRBD2. Germline V gene lookup returns CDR1 SGHNT and CDR2 YYREEE (reference sequence). This CDR3 comprises 15 residues. V shed 1 base, J shed 4 bases, and the junction held 6 bases outside the gene matches. CDR3 nucleotides: TGTGCCAGCAGCTTGAACGGCGGGAGGACAGAGACCCAGTACTTC. The encoded protein is CASSLNGGRTETQYF.

This clone was seen only a few times. The CDR3 here is CASSSALAGYNEQFF. The CDR3 DNA sequence: TGTGCCAGCAGCTCCGCACTAGCGGGATACAATGAGCAGTTCTTC. The V gene is TRBV6-1, the J gene TRBJ2-1; 10 nucleotides match TRBD2. This CDR3 is 15 amino acids long. The germline CDR1 and CDR2 sequences are MNHNS and SASEGT. After removal of 6 bases from V and 4 bases from J, the junction contained 6 bases not matched to a gene.

This clone was detected once. The V gene is TRBV10-3, the J gene TRBJ2-2, with 8 bases identical to TRBD2. Per germline, CDR1 ENHRY and CDR2 SYGVKD. V dropped 7 bases and J dropped 3; count of bases not matched to a gene: 7. The CDR3 is made up of 15 amino acids. DNA for the CDR3: TGTGCCATCACCGCGGGAGCGGGAGACACCGGGGAGCTGTTTTTT. Translating gives CAITAGAGDTGELFF.

The chain is built from TRBV30 and TRBJ2-3; TRBD2 agrees at 7 bases. This CDR3 is 13 amino acids long. J gave up 5 bases and V 4 bases, and 6 bases lay outside the gene matches. Germline V CDR1 and CDR2: GTSNPN, SVGIG (reference sequence). This chain's CDR3 is CAWTSGNGDTQYF. CDR3 in DNA: TGTGCCTGGACCAGCGGGAATGGAGATACGCAGTATTTT.

This clone was seen only a few times. The chain carries TRBV18 and TRBJ1-2, with 7 nucleotides matching TRBD1. The V and J ends lost 2 bases and 6 bases, in that order; junction bases with no gene match: 9. CDR3 length equals 15 residues. Germline loops: CDR1 KGHSH, CDR2 LQKENI. This CDR3 reads CASSPMTGSFDGYTF. The CDR3 DNA reads as TGTGCCAGCTCACCAATGACAGGGAGCTTCGATGGCTACACCTTC.

This clone was seen just once. The chain carries TRBV19 and TRBJ2-1; D unresolved. The V end lost 6 bases, the J end lost 5 bases, and 20 bases lay between the germline ends. This CDR3 is built from 16 residues. CDR1 is LNHDA, CDR2 SQIVND, per germline (reference sequence). The CDR3 protein is CASSPRGIRVNNEQFF. DNA for the CDR3: TGTGCCAGTAGCCCCCGTGGGATACGGGTAAACAATGAGCAGTTCTTC.

The chain recombines TRBV27 with TRBJ2-7, with D possibly being TRBD1 (8 bases). CDR1 and CDR2 from the germline V gene are MNHEY and SMNVEV (reference sequence). CDR3 length: 14 amino acids. The V and J ends lost 7 bases and 2 bases respectively, with 15 bases between them. For the CDR3, the DNA is TGTGCCAGCAAAAACAGGGGGGGGCCCTACGAGCAGTACTTC. Translated: CASKNRGGPYEQYF.